This is a list of T cell receptor beta chains from one sample in a study of shared clonotypes between healthy human individuals. Produced via immunoSEQ multiplex PCR; TCRdb's table is partial and in-frame only. The sample holds approximately 1.9 million clones, around 93% seen once. The sequencing sample was made of naive CD8+ T cells from PBMCs. These receptor sequences come from a man aged 18 to 30 in good health. Some clones in this sample may be carry-over from other donors' samples. The CDR3 runs from the conserved cysteine through the conserved F or W. Fields, in order: V gene, clone size, J gene, D gene, CDR3 protein, CDR3 DNA. D genes are given only for firm matches. A row's size may be missing; if present it is once, few, many or a size class.

V gene: TRBV2
clone size: .
J gene: TRBJ2-3
D gene: TRBD2
CDR3 protein: CASGGSGGPTDTQYF
CDR3 DNA: TGTGCCAGCGGGGGTAGCGGGGGGCCCACAGATACGCAGTATTTT

V gene: TRBV7-9
clone size: .
J gene: TRBJ1-1
D gene: .
CDR3 protein: CASSLGASRAEAFF
CDR3 DNA: TGTGCCAGCAGCTTAGGGGCCTCGCGGGCTGAAGCTTTCTTT

V gene: TRBV5-6
clone size: .
J gene: TRBJ2-7
D gene: .
CDR3 protein: CASSPLGGGIGYEQYF
CDR3 DNA: TGTGCCAGCAGCCCTCTAGGGGGGGGAATTGGCTACGAGCAGTACTTC

V gene: TRBV7-9
clone size: .
J gene: TRBJ2-7
D gene: TRBD1
CDR3 protein: CASSSNAGTGYEQYF
CDR3 DNA: TGTGCCAGCAGCTCGAACGCCGGGACAGGCTACGAGCAGTACTTC

V gene: TRBV19
clone size: .
J gene: TRBJ1-2
D gene: .
CDR3 protein: CASSIVGRVMDGYTF
CDR3 DNA: TGTGCCAGTAGTATAGTCGGCAGGGTGATGGATGGCTACACCTTC

V gene: TRBV9
clone size: once
J gene: TRBJ2-1
D gene: TRBD2
CDR3 protein: CASSGTSGRGWQFF
CDR3 DNA: TGTGCCAGCAGCGGTACTAGCGGGAGGGGGTGGCAGTTCTTC

V gene: TRBV11-3
clone size: .
J gene: TRBJ2-2
D gene: TRBD2
CDR3 protein: CASSLGAEAGDTGELFF
CDR3 DNA: TGTGCCAGCAGCTTAGGTGCCGAAGCGGGAGACACCGGGGAGCTGTTTTTT

V gene: TRBV7-9
clone size: .
J gene: TRBJ2-7
D gene: TRBD2
CDR3 protein: CASSLFTSGSDEQYF
CDR3 DNA: TGTGCCAGCAGCTTATTTACTAGCGGGAGCGACGAGCAGTACTTC

V gene: TRBV2
clone size: .
J gene: TRBJ2-2
D gene: TRBD1
CDR3 protein: CASSETGAGGITGELFF
CDR3 DNA: TGTGCCAGCAGTGAAACGGGGGCAGGGGGCATCACCGGGGAGCTGTTTTTT

V gene: TRBV27
clone size: .
J gene: TRBJ1-1
D gene: .
CDR3 protein: CASSPQEGGDRTEAFF
CDR3 DNA: TGTGCCAGCAGTCCCCAAGAGGGGGGGGATCGTACTGAAGCTTTCTTT

V gene: TRBV7-8
clone size: .
J gene: TRBJ2-1
D gene: .
CDR3 protein: CASSLALAEGPYYNEQFF
CDR3 DNA: TGTGCCAGCAGCTTAGCCTTAGCGGAAGGCCCCTACTACAATGAGCAGTTCTTC

V gene: TRBV5-5
clone size: .
J gene: TRBJ1-4
D gene: .
CDR3 protein: CASSLARQLLTNEKLFF
CDR3 DNA: TGTGCCAGCAGCTTGGCTCGCCAGCTTCTAACTAATGAAAAACTGTTTTTT

V gene: TRBV27
clone size: .
J gene: TRBJ1-5
D gene: .
CDR3 protein: CASSFRAGNQPQHF
CDR3 DNA: TGTGCCAGCAGTTTCAGAGCGGGCAATCAGCCCCAGCATTTT

V gene: TRBV27
clone size: .
J gene: TRBJ2-7
D gene: .
CDR3 protein: CASSTGPSEAYEQYF
CDR3 DNA: TGTGCCAGCAGTACCGGACCGTCGGAGGCCTACGAGCAGTACTTC

V gene: TRBV27
clone size: .
J gene: TRBJ2-1
D gene: .
CDR3 protein: CASANRGDNEQFF
CDR3 DNA: TGTGCCAGCGCAAACCGGGGCGACAATGAGCAGTTCTTC

V gene: TRBV11-2
clone size: .
J gene: TRBJ1-4
D gene: .
CDR3 protein: CASSLGRTLVRATNEKLFF
CDR3 DNA: TGTGCCAGCAGCTTAGGGAGGACGCTGGTTCGGGCAACTAATGAAAAACTGTTTTTT

V gene: TRBV19
clone size: .
J gene: TRBJ2-2
D gene: .
CDR3 protein: CASRKGLTNTGELFF
CDR3 DNA: TGTGCCAGCCGGAAGGGACTTACGAACACCGGGGAGCTGTTTTTT